The entry that follows covers one T cell receptor beta chain sequence. The antigen remains undetermined. Profiling relied on immunoSEQ multiplex PCR, and the TCRdb table lists in-frame clones only, not all of them. The repertoire includes roughly 120,000 clones, about 93% of them detected once, and roughly 0.12% sits in the top ten. The record originates from a study of graft-versus-host responses after intestinal transplantation. The CDR3 totals 16 residues. The germline V gene encodes CDR1 SGHRS and CDR2 YFSETQ. Trimming removed 4 bases at V and 2 bases at J, with 16 bases between. The starting material was unstimulated CD4+ T cells sorted from spleen or lymph node cells, obtained before intestinal transplant. The source of this sequence is a human donor who received an intestinal transplant. The chain carries TRBV5-1 and TRBJ1-3; D might be TRBD1 (6 bases). The CDR3 spells CASSPRVGGPGNTIYF. The CDR3 DNA is TGCGCCAGCAGCCCTAGAGTCGGGGGCCCTGGAAACACCATATATTTT.